This T cell receptor (beta chain) was identified during a study of identical twins. Whole-study results and caveats: There was an excess of low generation probability in the out-of-frame alpha sequences that twins shared.

TCRdb itself ran the 5' RACE reads through MiXCR, one entry per CDR3 protein. This table holds 200,000 to 250,000 distinct CDR3 sequences, 10% found once. The table lists this clonotype with many counts. Its specificity is unknown. The CDR3 runs 13 residues. The germline V and J ends were trimmed by 2 bases and 6 bases, with 11 bases remaining between them. Germline values: CDR1 SGHRS, CDR2 YFSETQ. This chain connects TRBV5-1 to TRBJ1-2; D is uncertain. This TCR was recovered from a man aged 45 to 65 in good health. Input material: memory T cells sorted from blood. CDR3 residues: CASSFIGQDGYTF. The DNA of the CDR3 is TGCGCCAGCAGCTTCATAGGGCAGGATGGCTACACCTTC.